Listed below are T cell receptor beta chains from one sample, sequenced in a study of cytotoxic CD8 clonotypes in ibrutinib-treated CLL. Libraries were prepared by immunoSEQ multiplex PCR; TCRdb keeps only in-frame clonotypes and omits some of them. Seen here are 15,000 or so clones, around 60% observed once, and the top ten hold roughly 40%. Sequencing used PBMCs, obtained before ibrutinib treatment. All receptors derive from a human donor with chronic lymphocytic leukemia. Both conserved end residues are part of each CDR3. A D gene is named only where the DNA matches it firmly. Not all rows give a size; the values are once, few, many and, for expanded clones, a class.

TRBV11-1,TRBD1,NA,TRBJ1-2,TGTGCCAGCAGCGGACCCGGGACAGCGAACTATGGCTACACCTTC,CASSGPGTANYGYTF
TRBV9,NA,NA,TRBJ1-3,TGTGCCAGCAGCGTAGCTGCAGGTTCCGGAAACACCATATATTTT,CASSVAAGSGNTIYF
TRBV5-1,NA,NA,TRBJ2-7,TGCGCCAGCAGCTGGGGAGGGGGGCGGTACGAGCAGTACTTC,CASSWGGGRYEQYF
TRBV5-1,NA,NA,TRBJ1-3,TGCGCCAGCAGCTTGGTGGGGCCAGCAGGAAACACCATATATTTT,CASSLVGPAGNTIYF
TRBV4-1,NA,NA,TRBJ2-3,TGCGCCAGCAGCCCTTCCCGGGGGCACGGGAGCACAGATACGCAGTATTTT,CASSPSRGHGSTDTQYF
TRBV7-9,NA,NA,TRBJ1-2,TGTGCCAGCAGCCTACAGGGAACCTATGGCTACACCTTC,CASSLQGTYGYTF
TRBV2,TRBD1,NA,TRBJ2-7,TGTGCCAGCAGTGAGGAGACAGGGGCCGAGCAGTACTTC,CASSEETGAEQYF
TRBV27,TRBD1,NA,TRBJ2-1,TGTGCCAGCAGTTTATCGAGCAGGGGGTACAATGAGCAGTTCTTC,CASSLSSRGYNEQFF
TRBV5-4,TRBD1,NA,TRBJ1-2,TGTGCCAGCAGTGAAACCCGGGACAGAGACTATGGCTACACCTTC,CASSETRDRDYGYTF
TRBV7-6,TRBD1,NA,TRBJ2-6,TGTGCCAGCAGCTTTTACTTCCGGGACAGGGCTGGGGCCAACGTCCTGACTTTC,CASSFYFRDRAGANVLTF
TRBV20-1,TRBD2,NA,TRBJ2-3,TGCAGTGCCAGCGGGGGGGATACGCAGTATTTT,CSASGGDTQYF
TRBV29-1,TRBD1,once,TRBJ1-2,TGCAGCGTCGAGGACAGGGCTCAAGGCTACACCTTC,CSVEDRAQGYTF
TRBV29-1,NA,few,TRBJ1-4,TGCAGCGCTGCAGGGTCTGTTAATGAAAAACTGTTTTTT,CSAAGSVNEKLFF
TRBV19,TRBD1,NA,TRBJ1-2,TGTGCCAGTAGTAAGGACAGGGAGGATTATGGCTACACCTTC,CASSKDREDYGYTF
TRBV5-5,TRBD1,NA,TRBJ2-5,TGTGCCAGCAGCTTAAACAGGGGAGAAGAGACCCAGTACTTC,CASSLNRGEETQYF
TRBV18,NA,NA,TRBJ2-6,TGTGCCAGCTCACCGGGGGCGGTCGGTGGGGCCAACGTCCTGACTTTC,CASSPGAVGGANVLTF
TRBV5-4,TRBD1,NA,TRBJ2-7,TGTGCCAGCAGCCGCGACAGGGAGCCTTCGCACGAGCAGTACTTC,CASSRDREPSHEQYF
TRBV4-1,TRBD2,NA,TRBJ2-3,TGCGCCAGCAGTAAAACCACTAGCGGATCCACAGATACGCAGTATTTT,CASSKTTSGSTDTQYF
TRBV19,TRBD1,NA,TRBJ1-2,TGTGCCAGTAGTACCCAGGGACAGCATAACTATGGCTACACCTTC,CASSTQGQHNYGYTF
TRBV11-3,TRBD1,NA,TRBJ2-2,TGTGCCAGCAGCTTAGGAGGGGGCAACGGGGAGCTGTTTTTT,CASSLGGGNGELFF
TRBV5-4,TRBD2,NA,TRBJ2-7,TGTGCCAGCAGCCAAACCGGGACTAGACTTAACGAGCAGTACTTC,CASSQTGTRLNEQYF
TRBV28,TRBD2,few,TRBJ2-6,TGTGCCAGCAGTTACTCCGGGACTAGCGGGGGTGGGGCCAACGTCCTGACTTTC,CASSYSGTSGGGANVLTF
TRBV2,NA,NA,TRBJ1-2,TGTGCCAGCAGTGAGAGGGGCGTCGCTAACTATGGCTACACCTTC,CASSERGVANYGYTF
TRBV19,TRBD1,NA,TRBJ2-3,TGTGCCAGTAGTTTTCGCGGGACAGGGGGAACAGATACGCAGTATTTT,CASSFRGTGGTDTQYF
TRBV7-9,NA,few,TRBJ2-1,TGTGCCAGCAGCCTATTCCTGGGCTCGGATGAGCAGTTCTTC,CASSLFLGSDEQFF
TRBV19,NA,NA,TRBJ1-1,TGTGCCAGTAGTATCACCTTGAACACTGAAGCTTTCTTT,CASSITLNTEAFF
TRBV7-8,NA,NA,TRBJ2-7,TGTGCCAGCAGCTTAGCGATTAGTTCCTACGAGCAGTACTTC,CASSLAISSYEQYF
TRBV27,NA,few,TRBJ2-7,TGTGCCAGCGCCGGAACCCTCTACGAGCAGTACTTC,CASAGTLYEQYF
TRBV4-1,TRBD2,NA,TRBJ2-5,TGCGCCAGCAGCCTACCCCCCAGCGGGGGACAAAAAGAGACCCAGTACTTC,CASSLPPSGGQKETQYF
TRBV14,NA,once,TRBJ2-2,TGTGCCAGCAGCCTACCTGCCGGGGAGCTGTTTTTT,CASSLPAGELFF
TRBV7-8,TRBD2,NA,TRBJ2-1,TGTGCCAGCAGCTTGTCCGGGGGGAGCTACAATGAGCAGTTCTTC,CASSLSGGSYNEQFF
TRBV18,NA,NA,TRBJ2-3,TGTGCCAGCTCTCGCAACGACCCGAGGGCAGATACGCAGTATTTT,CASSRNDPRADTQYF
TRBV5-1,TRBD1,NA,TRBJ2-2,TGCGCCAGCAGCTTAACTACAGGGGCGAGCACCGGGGAGCTGTTTTTT,CASSLTTGASTGELFF
TRBV29-1,TRBD2,few,TRBJ2-6,TGCAGCGCCAATGTTCTCCGGGGGGGTTCAAGGCCGTCTGGGGCCAACGTCCTGACTTTC,CSANVLRGGSRPSGANVLTF
TRBV4-1,NA,NA,TRBJ1-4,TGCGCCAGCAGCCAAGCGGGTTACGGGGTGGCGGAAAAACTGTTTTTT,CASSQAGYGVAEKLFF
TRBV15,NA,NA,TRBJ2-2,TGTGCCACCAGCAGAGAAGCCGGACAGACGAACACCGGGGAGCTGTTTTTT,CATSREAGQTNTGELFF
TRBV5-6,TRBD1,few,TRBJ1-6,TGTGCCAGCAAGGGACAGGGTGGAGCACCCCTCCACTTT,CASKGQGGAPLHF
TRBV5-4,TRBD2,NA,TRBJ2-3,TGTGCCAGCAGCTTGGGGGCTAGCGGGGACACAGATACGCAGTATTTT,CASSLGASGDTDTQYF
TRBV12-5,TRBD1,NA,TRBJ1-1,TGTGCTAGTGGTTTGTTTACCGGGACAGGGAATACTGAAGCTTTCTTT,CASGLFTGTGNTEAFF
TRBV2,NA,NA,TRBJ1-6,TGTGCCAGCGCAGTGGTCCCAGGAACTAATTCACCCCTCCACTTT,CASAVVPGTNSPLHF
TRBV18,NA,NA,TRBJ1-4,TGTGCCAGCTCAGACAGGCTTGCAACTAATGAAAAACTGTTTTTT,CASSDRLATNEKLFF